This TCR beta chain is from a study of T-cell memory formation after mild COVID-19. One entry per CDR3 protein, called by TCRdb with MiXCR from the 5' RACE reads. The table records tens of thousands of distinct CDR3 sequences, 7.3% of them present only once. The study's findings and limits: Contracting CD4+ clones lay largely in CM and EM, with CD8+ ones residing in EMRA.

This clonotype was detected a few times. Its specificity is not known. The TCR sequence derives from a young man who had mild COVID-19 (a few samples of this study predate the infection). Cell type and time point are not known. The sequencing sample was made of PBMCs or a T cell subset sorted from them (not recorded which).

The CDR3 DNA reads TGTGCCAGCAGGCTGACACGGCTGTATAATTCACCCCTCCACTTT. This translates into CASRLTRLYNSPLHF. V gene TRBV6-5 combines with J gene TRBJ1-6, with no clear D. Germline-derived CDR1 and CDR2 are MNHEY and SVGAGI. The CDR3 loop spans 15 amino acids. Trimming removed 6 bases at V and 4 bases at J, with 13 bases between.